Listed below are T cell receptor beta chains from one sample, sequenced in a study of cytomegalovirus exposure and HLA in healthy donors. Assay used: immunoSEQ multiplex PCR; TCRdb lists only in-frame clones, some missing. The sample records hundreds of thousands of clones, around 88% being singletons. The source material was PBMCs. The receptors derive from a woman between 18 and 29 years old in good health and CMV-seronegative. The CDR3 runs from the conserved cysteine through the conserved F or W. The order of the fields is clone size, D gene, CDR3 length, J gene, V gene, CDR3 protein, CDR3 DNA. A D gene is named only where the DNA matches it firmly. Clone size is stated in some rows and not others, as once, few, many or a class when expanded.

- | TRBD2 | 15 | TRBJ2-1 | TRBV9 | CASSASGRAGDEQFF | TGTGCCAGCAGCGCTAGCGGGAGGGCCGGGGATGAGCAGTTCTTC
- | - | 13 | TRBJ2-1 | TRBV2 | CASSPSPLFERFF | TGTGCCAGCAGCCCCTCCCCGCTATTCGAGAGGTTCTTC
once | - | 16 | TRBJ2-5 | TRBV5-5 | CASSYDWTEYQETQYF | TGTGCCAGCAGCTACGATTGGACAGAGTACCAAGAGACCCAGTACTTC
- | - | 16 | TRBJ1-4 | TRBV5-8 | CASSLTPGDRKEKLFF | TGTGCCAGCAGCTTAACACCAGGGGACCGTAAGGAAAAACTGTTTTTT
few | TRBD1 | 15 | TRBJ1-2 | TRBV18 | CASSQGQAQLDGYTF | TGTGCCAGCTCACAGGGACAGGCACAGCTCGACGGCTACACCTTC
- | - | 15 | TRBJ2-3 | TRBV10-2 | CASIRRDTNTDTQYF | TGCGCCAGCATACGCCGGGACACCAACACAGATACGCAGTATTTT
- | TRBD1 | 17 | TRBJ1-6 | TRBV5-1 | CASSSNPRGQGQSPLHF | TGCGCCAGCAGCTCGAACCCCCGGGGACAGGGCCAATCACCCCTCCACTTT
few | - | 13 | TRBJ1-2 | TRBV5-6 | CASKGQGRYGYTF | TGTGCCAGCAAGGGTCAGGGCCGCTATGGCTACACCTTC
- | - | 13 | TRBJ2-1 | TRBV2 | CARGPNRNNEQFF | TGTGCCAGGGGGCCGAACCGAAACAATGAGCAGTTCTTC
- | - | 15 | TRBJ2-1 | TRBV27 | CASSPPTSSYNEQFF | TGTGCCAGCAGTCCTCCCACTAGCTCCTACAATGAGCAGTTCTTC
- | - | 15 | TRBJ2-7 | TRBV4-1 | CASSPTRIKAYEQYF | TGCGCCAGCAGCCCGACTAGGATCAAAGCCTACGAGCAGTACTTC
- | TRBD2 | 14 | TRBJ2-7 | TRBV6-1 | CASSDPPRGEQQYF | TGTGCCAGCAGTGATCCGCCTCGGGGGGAACAGCAGTACTTC
- | - | 14 | TRBJ1-4 | TRBV18 | CASSLLGSDEKLFF | TGTGCCAGCTCACTACTAGGGTCAGATGAAAAACTGTTTTTT
- | TRBD1 | 15 | TRBJ1-4 | TRBV7-2 | CASSLRQGGREKLFF | TGTGCCAGCAGCTTAAGACAGGGAGGAAGAGAAAAACTGTTTTTT
- | TRBD1 | 15 | TRBJ1-1 | TRBV10-2 | CASRNRGSRNTEAFF | TGCGCCAGCAGAAACAGGGGCTCGAGGAACACTGAAGCTTTCTTT
- | TRBD1 | 17 | TRBJ1-3 | TRBV11-2 | CASSSLGQGLSGNTIYF | TGTGCCAGCAGCTCCCTTGGACAGGGGCTCTCTGGAAACACCATATATTTT
- | - | 13 | TRBJ1-1 | TRBV29-1 | CSVARQEYAEAFF | TGCAGCGTTGCGCGACAGGAGTACGCTGAAGCTTTCTTT
- | - | 16 | TRBJ1-4 | TRBV5-5 | CASSLGLSATNEKLFF | TGTGCCAGCAGCTTGGGACTCTCAGCAACTAATGAAAAACTGTTTTTT
- | TRBD1 | 14 | TRBJ1-6 | TRBV2 | CASRGTGDNSPLHF | TGTGCCAGCAGGGGGACAGGGGATAATTCACCCCTCCACTTT
once | TRBD2 | 13 | TRBJ2-1 | TRBV10-3 | CAISPSGINEQFF | TGTGCCATCAGCCCTAGCGGGATCAATGAGCAGTTCTTC
once | - | 12 | TRBJ1-5 | TRBV15 | CATSTGSQPQHF | TGTGCCACCAGCACCGGTAGTCAGCCCCAGCATTTT